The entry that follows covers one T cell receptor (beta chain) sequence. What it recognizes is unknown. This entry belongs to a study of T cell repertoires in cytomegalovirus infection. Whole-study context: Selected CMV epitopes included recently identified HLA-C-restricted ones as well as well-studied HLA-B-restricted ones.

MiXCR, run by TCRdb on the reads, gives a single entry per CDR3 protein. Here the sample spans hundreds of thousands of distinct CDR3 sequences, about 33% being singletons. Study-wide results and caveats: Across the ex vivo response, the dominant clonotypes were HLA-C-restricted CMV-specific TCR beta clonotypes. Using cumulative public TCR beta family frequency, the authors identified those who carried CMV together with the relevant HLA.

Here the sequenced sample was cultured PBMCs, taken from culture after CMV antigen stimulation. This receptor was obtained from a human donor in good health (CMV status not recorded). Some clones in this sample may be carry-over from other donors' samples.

The CDR3 sequence: CASSQTSGPNNEQFF. CDR3 DNA sequence: TGTGCCAGCAGCCAGACTAGCGGGCCTAACAATGAGCAGTTCTTC. This chain joins TRBV11-2 and TRBJ2-1, with 10 bases matching TRBD2. Germline lookup yields CDR1 SGHAT and CDR2 FQNNGV. The V segment lost 5 bases and the J segment 5 bases; nucleotides outside the gene matches: 6. The length of the CDR3 is 15 residues.